The 20 T cell receptor beta chains below were found in one sample sequenced in a study of shared clonotypes between healthy human individuals. This table comes from immunoSEQ multiplex PCR, and its TCRdb copy is limited to in-frame clones, with some not included. This table has 1,100,000 or so clones, about four fifths appearing once. What was sequenced was memory CD4+ T cells from PBMCs. Stated subset: CD45RA-negative fraction. The origin of the receptors is a man younger than 35 in good health. Some clones in this sample may be carry-over from other donors' samples.

This rearrangement joins TRBV27 to TRBJ1-1, with 7 bases aligning to TRBD1. There are 14 residues in the CDR3. Losses at the gene ends were 6 bases for V and 3 bases for J; bases not matched to a gene: 7. The V gene's germline CDR1 is MNHEY and CDR2 SMNVEV (reference sequence). The CDR3 coding sequence is TGTGCCAGCAGCCCCGGGCAGGGGGACACTGAAGCTTTCTTT. It is translated as CASSPGQGDTEAFF.

The rearrangement uses TRBV25-1 and TRBJ2-5; the D gene is possibly TRBD1 (6 bases). V lost 2 bases and J 5 bases, leaving 12 bases between the germline ends. CDR3 size: 14 residues. CDR1 is MGHDK, CDR2 SYGVNS, per germline. DNA of the CDR3: TGTGCCAGCAGTGAAAACCAGGGGCGTGAGACCCAGTACTTC. This codes for CASSENQGRETQYF. The whole variable domain, remainder taken from reference TRBV25-1 and TRBJ2-5, is EADIYQTPRYLVIGTGKKITLECSQTMGHDKMYWYQQDPGMELHLIHYSYGVNSTEKGDLSSESTVSRIRTEHFPLTLESARPSHTSQYLCASSENQGRETQYFGPGTRLLVL.

This chain links TRBV4-1 with TRBJ1-2; D call uncertain. CDR1 MGHRA and CDR2 YSYEKL come from the germline V gene. The CDR3 covers 15 residues. V dropped 4 bases and J dropped 2 bases, with 14 bases sitting between them. CDR3 DNA: TGCGCCAGCAGCCTCCCAAACCGACCCAACTATGGCTACACCTTC. Translation: CASSLPNRPNYGYTF.

This clone is a singleton in its sample. For the CDR3, the DNA is TGCGCCAGCAGCTCACAGGGTTACTCTGGAAACACCATATATTTT. Its protein is CASSSQGYSGNTIYF. This chain uses TRBV5-1 with TRBJ1-3, with D perhaps TRBD1 (6 bases). The CDR3 covers 15 residues. V was cut by 3 bases and J by 0 bases, with 10 bases left in between. Germline CDR1 reads SGHRS; CDR2 reads YFSETQ. Supplemented by reference TRBV5-1 and TRBJ1-3, the full variable domain reads KAGVTQTPRYLIKTRGQQVTLSCSPISGHRSVSWYQQTPGQGLQFLFEYFSETQRNKGNFPGRFSGRQFSNSRSEMNVSTLELGDSALYLCASSSQGYSGNTIYFGEGSWLTVV.

This clone appeared a single time. Other DNA variants within this sample encode the same CDR3. The chain links TRBV18 to TRBJ1-2; D is perhaps TRBD1 (5 bases). V dropped 3 bases and J dropped 3 bases, with 14 bases sitting between them. Germline CDR1 reads KGHSH; CDR2 reads LQKENI. This CDR3 has 15 residues. The CDR3 region is CASSPSRGPDYGYTF. The CDR3 DNA reads TGTGCCAGCTCACCGAGTAGGGGCCCGGACTATGGCTACACCTTC.

This clone has just one count. The CDR3 bases are TGTGCCAGCAGCGTGACTCACGGAAGTGAGCAGTTCTTC. It codes for CASSVTHGSEQFF. This chain connects TRBV9 to TRBJ2-1, with D hard to call. This CDR3 contains 13 residues. V gave up 2 bases and J gave up 9 bases, with 12 bases separating them. Germline values: CDR1 SGDLS, CDR2 YYNGEE.

V is TRBV7-2 and J is TRBJ2-1; possibly TRBD2 for D (5 bases). The CDR3 loop spans 15 amino acids. CDR1 is SGHTA, CDR2 FQGNSA, per germline. The V and J ends lost 3 bases and 0 bases respectively, with 9 bases between them. For the CDR3, the DNA is TGTGCCAGCAGCTTGGAGCGGAGCTCCTACAATGAGCAGTTCTTC. Its translation is CASSLERSSYNEQFF.

This clone was observed a single time. The rearrangement uses TRBV25-1 and TRBJ2-7; D uncertain. Germline V lookup: CDR1 MGHDK, CDR2 SYGVNS. The germline V and J ends were trimmed by 2 bases and 1 base, with 12 bases remaining between them. CDR3 size: 15 residues. The CDR3: CASSEMGGQSYEQYF. DNA of the CDR3: TGTGCCAGCAGTGAAATGGGCGGCCAATCCTACGAGCAGTACTTC.

The V and J genes are TRBV7-2 and TRBJ1-5; 8 nucleotides align to TRBD1. V gave up 1 base and J gave up 0 bases; unmatched junction bases: 5. CDR3 length: 17 amino acids. CDR1 and CDR2 (germline): SGHTA, FQGNSA. The CDR3 region has the DNA TGTGCCAGCAGCTTAGTAGCAGGGGGCAGTAGCAATCAGCCCCAGCATTTT. Protein sequence: CASSLVAGGSSNQPQHF.

This rearrangement joins TRBV28 to TRBJ1-1; D is unclear. The CDR3 spans 13 residues. The germline V and J ends were trimmed by 5 bases and 8 bases, with 15 bases remaining between them. Germline CDR1 is MDHEN and CDR2 is SYDVKM. The CDR3 nucleotides read TGTGCCAGCAGTCTCCCTGCGACTGCCGAAGCTTTCTTT. The encoded protein is CASSLPATAEAFF.

This rearrangement joins TRBV29-1 to TRBJ2-5, with TRBD1 matching over 8 bases. The CDR3 consists of 13 residues. The V gene's germline CDR1 is SQVTM and CDR2 ANQGSEA. With V trimmed by 4 bases and J by 3 bases, 4 bases remained unmatched. The CDR3 DNA reads TGCAGCGTTGCGCACAGGGGGGAAGAGACCCAGTACTTC. Residues: CSVAHRGEETQYF.

The chain joins TRBV7-8 to TRBJ2-4; the D is unclear. Trimming pared 0 bases from V and 0 bases from J, leaving 3 bases between. The germline gives CDR1 SGHVS, CDR2 FQNEAQ. The CDR3 consists of 14 residues. CDR3 loop: CASSLAEAKNIQYF. As DNA, the CDR3 is TGTGCCAGCAGCTTAGCCGAAGCCAAAAACATTCAGTACTTC.

The chain uses TRBV15 and TRBJ2-3, with D possibly matching TRBD2 (6 bases). This CDR3 is built from 14 residues. Trimming stripped 0 bases from V and 3 bases from J, with 7 bases between. In germline, CDR1 is LNHNV, CDR2 YYDKDF (reference sequence). CDR3 DNA sequence: TGTGCCACCAGCAGAGAGGGGGGAACAGATACGCAGTATTTT. Translated: CATSREGGTDTQYF.

The rearrangement uses TRBV5-1 and TRBJ2-3; TRBD2 aligns across 9 bases. The V gene end was trimmed by 0 bases and the J gene end by 5 bases; junction bases not matched to a gene: 10. CDR1 SGHRS and CDR2 YFSETQ come from the germline V gene. The CDR3 is made up of 17 amino acids. CDR3: CASSLVPGGAGGDTQYF. For the CDR3, the DNA is TGCGCCAGCAGCTTGGTTCCCGGTGGAGCGGGAGGAGATACGCAGTATTTT.

This clone was seen a single time. The chain links TRBV18 to TRBJ1-1; TRBD1 might be the D (5 bases). There are 14 residues in the CDR3. Per the germline V gene, CDR1 is KGHSH and CDR2 is LQKENI. V lost 4 bases to trimming and J lost 1 base, with 10 bases between them. The CDR3 DNA follows: TGTGCCAGCTCACGAGGGACGTCGAACACTGAAGCTTTCTTT. Its protein is CASSRGTSNTEAFF.

The V gene is TRBV21-1, the J gene TRBJ2-7; the table's D call, TRBD1, was not checked against the DNA. TRBV21-1 is designated a pseudogene. The CDR3 consists of 16 residues. In DNA form, the CDR3 reads TGTGCCAGCAAGCAACGTCATTCGGACAGCCTGGGGGAGCAGTACTTC. Translating it yields CASKQRHSDSLGEQYF.

This clone appeared a single time. The chain uses TRBV5-1 and TRBJ1-4; 9 bases agree with TRBD1. The V gene's germline CDR1 is SGHRS and CDR2 YFSETQ. The CDR3 extends over 14 amino acids. Trimming took 7 bases from V and 6 from J; bases not matched to a gene: 7. This CDR3 is CASGRDRADEKLFF. The CDR3 bases are TGCGCCAGCGGGCGGGACAGGGCGGATGAAAAACTGTTTTTT.

This clone was seen repeatedly, ten times or more. The chain combines TRBV7-2 with TRBJ2-7; D unclear. The V end lost 2 bases, the J end lost 7 bases, and 12 bases lay between the germline ends. Germline V gives CDR1 SGHTA, CDR2 FQGNSA. The CDR3 runs to 13 residues. CDR3 coding DNA: TGTGCCAGCAGCTTAAGGCCCGAGGAGGAGCAGTACTTC. This codes for CASSLRPEEEQYF.

The V call is TRBV29-1, the J call TRBJ2-3, with TRBD2 matching 7 bases. Germline assignment: CDR1 SQVTM and CDR2 ANQGSEA. CDR3 length equals 14 residues. Trimming cost V 7 bases and J 0 bases; bases outside gene matches: 7. The CDR3 DNA sequence: TGCAGCGCTAGCGGAGGCCCTAGCACAGATACGCAGTATTTT. Its protein is CSASGGPSTDTQYF.

The chain uses TRBV18 and TRBJ1-5; the match to TRBD1 covers 9 bases. The CDR3 has 14 residues. Germline CDR1 reads KGHSH; CDR2 reads LQKENI. The V segment lost 3 bases and the J segment 5 bases; nucleotides outside the gene matches: 2. This CDR3 reads CASSPDRGDQPQHF. CDR3 bases: TGTGCCAGCTCACCGGACAGGGGAGATCAGCCCCAGCATTTT.